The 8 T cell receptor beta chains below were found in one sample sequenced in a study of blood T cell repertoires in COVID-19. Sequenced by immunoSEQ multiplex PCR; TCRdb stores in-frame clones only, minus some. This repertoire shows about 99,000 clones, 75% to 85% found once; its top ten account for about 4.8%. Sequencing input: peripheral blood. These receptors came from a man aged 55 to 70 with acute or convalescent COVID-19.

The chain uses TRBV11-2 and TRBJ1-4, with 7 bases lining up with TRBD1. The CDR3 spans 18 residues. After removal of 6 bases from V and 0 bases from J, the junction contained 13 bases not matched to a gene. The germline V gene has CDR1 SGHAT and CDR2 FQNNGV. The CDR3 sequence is CASRPAFRGAPTNEKLFF. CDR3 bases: TGTGCCAGCAGACCTGCCTTCAGGGGGGCGCCAACTAATGAAAAACTGTTTTTT.

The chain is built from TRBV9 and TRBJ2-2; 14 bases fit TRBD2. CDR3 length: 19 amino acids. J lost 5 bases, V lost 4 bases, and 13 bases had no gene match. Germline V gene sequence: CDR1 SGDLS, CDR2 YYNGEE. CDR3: CASSLQPGTSGSLTGELFF. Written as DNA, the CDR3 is TGTGCCAGCAGCCTCCAGCCAGGGACTAGCGGGAGCCTTACCGGGGAGCTGTTTTTT.

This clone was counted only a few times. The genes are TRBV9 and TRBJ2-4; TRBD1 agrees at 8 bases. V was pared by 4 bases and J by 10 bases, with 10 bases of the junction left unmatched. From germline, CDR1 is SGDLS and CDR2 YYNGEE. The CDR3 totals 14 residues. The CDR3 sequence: CASSPSQGARIQYF. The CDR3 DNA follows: TGTGCCAGCAGCCCTTCGCAGGGGGCAAGGATTCAGTACTTC.

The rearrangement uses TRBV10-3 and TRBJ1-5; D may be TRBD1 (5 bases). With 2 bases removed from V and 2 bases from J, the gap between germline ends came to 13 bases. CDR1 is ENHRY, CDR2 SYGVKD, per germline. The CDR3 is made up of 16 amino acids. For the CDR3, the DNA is TGTGCCATCAGTGAGCCAGCGGGGGGGGGCAATCAGCCCCAGCATTTT. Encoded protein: CAISEPAGGGNQPQHF.

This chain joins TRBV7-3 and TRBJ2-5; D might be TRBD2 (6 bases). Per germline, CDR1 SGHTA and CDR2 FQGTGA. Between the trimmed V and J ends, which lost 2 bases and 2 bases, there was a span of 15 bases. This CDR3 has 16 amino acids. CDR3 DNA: TGTGCCAGCAGCTTATCCGGCGGGGCCGCTCAAGAGACCCAGTACTTC. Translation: CASSLSGGAAQETQYF.

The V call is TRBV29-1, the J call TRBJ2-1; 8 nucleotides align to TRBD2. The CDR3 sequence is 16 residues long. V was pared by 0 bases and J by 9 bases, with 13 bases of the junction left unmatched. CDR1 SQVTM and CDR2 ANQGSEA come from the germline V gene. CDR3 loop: CSVEDLGTRRRGEQFF. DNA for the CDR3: TGCAGCGTTGAAGACCTGGGGACTAGACGACGGGGTGAGCAGTTCTTC.

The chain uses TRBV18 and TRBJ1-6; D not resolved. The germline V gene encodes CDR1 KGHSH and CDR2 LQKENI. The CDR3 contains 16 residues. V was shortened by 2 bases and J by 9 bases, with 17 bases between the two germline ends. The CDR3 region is CASSPSSSLSLSPLHF. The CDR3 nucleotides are TGTGCCAGCTCACCAAGTAGCAGCTTATCTCTTTCACCCCTCCACTTT.

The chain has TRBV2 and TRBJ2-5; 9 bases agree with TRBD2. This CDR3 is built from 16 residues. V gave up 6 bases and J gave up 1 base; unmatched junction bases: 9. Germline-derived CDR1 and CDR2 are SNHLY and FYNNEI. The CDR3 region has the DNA TGTGCCAGCAGGCAGGCCGCGGGAGGGACCCAAGAGACCCAGTACTTC. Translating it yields CASRQAAGGTQETQYF.